This TCR beta chain is from a study of early T cells in non-severe SARS-CoV-2 infection. Study-level background: From unsorted whole blood, bulk RNA was sequenced, and the chains remained unpaired. Findings and caveats of the study: VDJdb matching skewed toward anti-spike CD8 responses, missing private and CD4 specificities.

In germline, CDR1 is SGHTA, CDR2 FQGNSA. Trimming cost V 4 bases and J 8 bases; bases outside gene matches: 8. This CDR3 has 14 amino acids. This clonotype has more than one count but fewer than ten. Its antigen is not identified. Each cDNA molecule carried a unique molecular identifier. TCRdb re-analysed the 5' RACE reads in MiXCR, keeping a single row per CDR3 protein. The sample has 90,000 to 120,000 distinct CDR3 sequences, around 10% seen once; the top ten hold about 8.1%. The receptor comes from an adult who was a healthcare worker with PCR-confirmed SARS-CoV-2 infection or an uninfected control (not recorded which). The genes are TRBV7-2 and TRBJ2-1, with TRBD2 matching 7 bases. Sequenced sample: whole blood. The CDR3 sequence is CASSWGGPVDEQFF. The DNA of the CDR3 is TGTGCCAGCAGCTGGGGAGGGCCCGTCGATGAGCAGTTCTTC.